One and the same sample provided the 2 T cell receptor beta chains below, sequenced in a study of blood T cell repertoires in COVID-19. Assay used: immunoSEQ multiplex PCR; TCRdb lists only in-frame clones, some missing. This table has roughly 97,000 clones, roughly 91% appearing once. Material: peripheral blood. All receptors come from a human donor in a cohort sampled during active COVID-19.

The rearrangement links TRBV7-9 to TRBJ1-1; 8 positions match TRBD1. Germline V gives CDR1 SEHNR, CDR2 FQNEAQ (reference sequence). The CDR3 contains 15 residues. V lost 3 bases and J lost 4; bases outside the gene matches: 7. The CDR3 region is CASSLGTGRTTEAFF. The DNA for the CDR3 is TGTGCCAGCAGCTTGGGGACAGGTCGAACCACTGAAGCTTTCTTT.

The CDR3 DNA follows: TGTGCCACCAGTGGTCCCGGGGGGACAGATACGCAGTATTTT. Translation: CATSGPGGTDTQYF. The chain links TRBV24-1 to TRBJ2-3, with 7 nucleotides matching TRBD2. The CDR3 has 14 amino acids. Germline V gene sequence: CDR1 KGHDR, CDR2 SFDVKD. The trim removed 5 bases at V and 3 bases at J, leaving 4 bases unmatched.